This T cell receptor (beta chain) was observed in a study of cytomegalovirus exposure and HLA in healthy donors. Remarks on this clone: Its cognate antigen is unknown.

The V and J ends lost 1 base and 3 bases respectively, with 12 bases between them. CDR3 length: 15 amino acids. From germline, CDR1 is SGHDN and CDR2 FVKESK. Study findings and constraints: According to an earlier analysis, most TCR beta V segments yielded productive rearrangements about 90% or about 30% of the time. Beyond CMV serostatus, there was no information to go on about immune exposure.

Both 60 Vbeta primers and 13 Jbeta primers went into the PCR. In the study's own analysis: Later analysis identified tens of millions of unique TCR beta chains, 10 million to 12 million shared. Clones were read by immunoSEQ multiplex PCR, and TCRdb kept only the in-frame ones, dropping some. The V and J calls and clone size come from that table; D and trimming were worked out from the DNA. Here the sample spans some 150,000 clones, over 70% being singletons. The sequence came from a man between 18 and 35 years old in good health and CMV-seropositive. The chain carries TRBV14 and TRBJ1-2; D unresolved. Sequencing input: PBMCs. CDR3 sequence (DNA): TGTGCCAGCAGCCAAGTGACCGGGAGCCACTATGGCTACACCTTC. Protein: CASSQVTGSHYGYTF.